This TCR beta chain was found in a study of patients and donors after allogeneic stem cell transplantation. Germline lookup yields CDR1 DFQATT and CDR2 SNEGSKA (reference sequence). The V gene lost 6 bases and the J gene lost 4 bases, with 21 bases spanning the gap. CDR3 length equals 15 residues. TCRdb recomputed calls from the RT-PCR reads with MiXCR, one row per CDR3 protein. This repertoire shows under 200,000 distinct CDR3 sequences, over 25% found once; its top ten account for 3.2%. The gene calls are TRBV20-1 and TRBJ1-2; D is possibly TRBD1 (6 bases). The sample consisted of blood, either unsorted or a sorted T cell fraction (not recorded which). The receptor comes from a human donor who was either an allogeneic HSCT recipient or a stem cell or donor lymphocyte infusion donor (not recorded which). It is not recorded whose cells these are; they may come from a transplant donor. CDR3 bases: TGCAGTGCCCTGACAGGCGTCAACCGGGGCTATGGCTACACCTTC. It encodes CSALTGVNRGYGYTF.